This T cell receptor beta chain was obtained from a study of blood T cell repertoires in COVID-19 (dated by TCRdb to 2018 to 2021). About the study as a whole: Samples covering the acute and convalescent phases of COVID-19 were provided by collaborators in the United States, Italy and Spain. Samples came from the ongoing ImmuneRACE study (first 160 participants) plus 1,254 subjects from 6 global collaborators. Where available, HLA class I and class II types were taken from metadata supplied by the sample provider and were not determined by assay-based typing. The repertoires were released in a freely available public database meant as a resource for research on the immune response to SARS-CoV-2. The prospective study material was composed of cDNA or gDNA derived from T cells, B-cell-depleted T cells, or PBMCs. Sample metadata almost always included a de-identified subject ID, COVID-19 status, age in years and sex. The dataset comprised deeply sampled blood TCRbeta repertoires from subjects exposed to, actively infected with, or recovered from COVID-19.

The immunoSEQ Assay, a bias-controlled multiplex PCR, was used to amplify TCRbeta CDR3 regions from genomic DNA. In the original analysis: Nucleated cell counts per sample were estimated from amplification of reference gene primers within the assay. Sequence reads were collapsed and filtered to measure the absolute abundance of every unique TCRbeta CDR3 rearrangement. For each sample, productive Simpson clonality was calculated as the square root of Simpson's diversity index over productive rearrangements. TCRdb took this table from immuneACCESS and kept in-frame rearrangements with V and J called. Such tables lack part of the clones; where checked against another copy, unresolved V genes explain under half of the gap, and the rest is unexplained. That table furnishes V, J and clone size, whereas the DNA furnished D and trimming. The sample data list about 210,000 clones, and less than 85% of these were observed just once. About 7.8% of the sample rests with the top ten.

Trimming takes 1 base off V and 2 bases off J; junction bases not matched to a gene: 6. The CDR1 and CDR2 encoded by the germline V gene are SGHRS and YFSETQ. From the cysteine through the phenylalanine, the CDR3 covers 16 amino acids. Only the CDR3 DNA stays, 48 bases, in frame from base 1. One collaborating source in Seattle enrolled patients while the patients were actively infected and followed the patients over time throughout the course of disease. The collaborating institutions used their own protocols to collect whole blood in K2EDTA tubes. For TCRbeta analysis, collaborators shipped samples in one of three forms: frozen whole blood, isolated PBMCs, or DNA extracted from either of those sample types. To note about this clone: This receptor's antigen is unknown. No base quality information exists; no much larger clone differs at one position.

Results and caveats for the whole study, not just this receptor: Clinical and demographic metadata were provided uncurated, with the amount varying by source and participant.

Sequenced material: peripheral blood. The sequence derives from a woman of 80 years or more with COVID-19, enrolled during active disease. The chain employs TRBV5-1 and TRBJ1-1, and TRBD1 aligns with 9 junction nucleotides. The CDR3 reads as follows: CASSLRQGGGNTEAFF. The DNA is as follows: TGCGCCAGCAGCTTGAGACAGGGGGGAGGAAACACTGAAGCTTTCTTT. The full variable domain, completed from the reference TRBV5-1 and TRBJ1-1 proteins outside the CDR3, reads KAGVTQTPRYLIKTRGQQVTLSCSPISGHRSVSWYQQTPGQGLQFLFEYFSETQRNKGNFPGRFSGRQFSNSRSEMNVSTLELGDSALYLCASSLRQGGGNTEAFFGQGTRLTVV.